The 24 T cell receptor beta chains below were found in one sample sequenced in a study of T cells after somatic rescue of genetic block. Generated by immunoSEQ multiplex PCR, the TCRdb table keeps only in-frame clones and is missing some. The sample yields some 90,000 clones, about nine tenths seen once. The sequenced sample consisted of peripheral blood mononuclear cells (PBMCs). Receptor source: a woman younger than 30.

The V call is TRBV19, the J call TRBJ2-7; 7 bases line up with TRBD1. Germline V lookup: CDR1 LNHDA, CDR2 SQIVND (reference sequence). V dropped 8 bases and J dropped 1; count of bases not matched to a gene: 5. This CDR3 contains 13 residues. CDR3 residues: CASRDSSSYEQYF. The CDR3 bases are TGTGCCAGTCGGGACAGTTCGTCCTACGAGCAGTACTTC.

The V call is TRBV2, the J call TRBJ1-5; D is uncertain. V was cut by 3 bases and J by 0 bases, with 6 bases left in between. The CDR3 spans 14 residues. The germline gives CDR1 SNHLY, CDR2 FYNNEI. The CDR3, as DNA: TGTGCCAGCAGTGAGCTGATTAGCAATCAGCCCCAGCATTTT. Protein sequence: CASSELISNQPQHF.

The V and J genes are TRBV29-1 and TRBJ1-4; 10 positions agree with TRBD1. Germline loops: CDR1 SQVTM, CDR2 ANQGSEA. The V gene end was trimmed by 7 bases and the J gene end by 10 bases; junction bases not matched to a gene: 12. The CDR3 length is 14 residues. The CDR3, as DNA: TGCAGCGCCCACCTAGGGGACAGGGGCGGAAAACTGTTTTTT. Translated: CSAHLGDRGGKLFF.

This clone was recorded only once. The chain joins TRBV30 to TRBJ2-1; no reliable D call. CDR3 length: 15 amino acids. Germline loops: CDR1 GTSNPN, CDR2 SVGIG (reference sequence). Trimming took 0 bases from V and 7 from J, leaving 16 bases between them. Here the CDR3 reads CAWSVRPPLDNEQFF. DNA of the CDR3: TGTGCCTGGAGTGTCCGGCCTCCCTTAGATAATGAGCAGTTCTTC.

V usage is TRBV5-1 and J usage is TRBJ2-1, with TRBD1 matching over 10 bases. CDR3 length equals 15 residues. V trimming: 5 bases; J trimming: 3 bases; junction bases outside the gene matches: 5. The germline CDR1 and CDR2 sequences are SGHRS and YFSETQ. The CDR3 bases are TGCGCCAGCAGAACCGGGACAGGGGTCTACAATGAGCAGTTCTTC. Protein: CASRTGTGVYNEQFF.

The chain recombines TRBV18 with TRBJ2-6; TRBD1 matches 9 bases. Germline CDR1 and CDR2: KGHSH and LQKENI. This CDR3 has 17 residues. The V and J ends lost 1 base and 0 bases, in that order; junction bases with no gene match: 1. The CDR3 loop reads CASSPLDRGSGANVLTF. CDR3 DNA sequence: TGTGCCAGCTCACCACTGGACAGGGGCTCTGGGGCCAACGTCCTGACTTTC.

The chain is built from TRBV23-1 and TRBJ1-1, with unresolved D. TRBV23-1 counts as an open reading frame of uncertain function. The ends were cut back, 7 bases at V and 0 bases at J, with 15 bases in the middle. The CDR3 consists of 15 residues. The CDR3 DNA reads TGCGCCAGCACTTCCGGAAGGCATCTGAACACTGAAGCTTTCTTT. Its translation is CASTSGRHLNTEAFF.

The chain employs TRBV10-2 and TRBJ2-7; maybe TRBD1 (6 bases). V was clipped by 3 bases and J by 4 bases, with 16 bases between them. From germline, CDR1 is WSHSY and CDR2 SAAADI. The CDR3 length is 15 residues. CDR3 DNA: TGCGCCAGCAGTGATATTTTGGGCAGGGGTTACGAGCAGTACTTC. The encoded protein is CASSDILGRGYEQYF.

The chain recombines TRBV29-1 with TRBJ1-1; TRBD1 aligns across 9 bases. The germline gives CDR1 SQVTM, CDR2 ANQGSEA. The CDR3 totals 15 residues. V lost 4 bases, J lost 5 bases, and 11 bases stayed unmatched. The CDR3 sequence: CSVARPQGAGTEAFF. The CDR3 DNA sequence: TGCAGCGTTGCCCGACCACAGGGGGCGGGGACTGAAGCTTTCTTT.

This chain connects TRBV6-5 to TRBJ2-2, with a weak D call TRBD1 (5 bases). Germline V gene data show CDR1 as MNHEY and CDR2 as SVGAGI. V was pared by 5 bases and J by 0 bases, with 10 bases between. The CDR3 contains 15 residues. The CDR3 here is CASSPWGANTGELFF. CDR3 nucleotides: TGTGCCAGCAGTCCCTGGGGCGCGAACACCGGGGAGCTGTTTTTT.

The CDR3 sequence is CASSPSAPGTEAFF. CDR3 DNA: TGCGCCAGCAGCCCGAGCGCCCCTGGGACTGAAGCTTTCTTT. J is TRBJ1-1 and V is TRBV5-1; D remains unclear. V was shortened by 4 bases and J by 5 bases, with 15 bases between the two germline ends. This CDR3 comprises 14 residues. Germline CDR1 and CDR2: SGHRS and YFSETQ.

This clone is a singleton in its sample. The chain couples TRBV27 to TRBJ1-2, with 7 bases lining up with TRBD1. The CDR3 has 15 amino acids. Trimming removed 2 bases from V and 8 bases from J; junction bases left unmatched: 11. Germline lookup yields CDR1 MNHEY and CDR2 SMNVEV (reference sequence). This CDR3 is CASSLAPGTVGGYTF. The CDR3 DNA follows: TGTGCCAGCAGTTTAGCCCCAGGGACAGTCGGGGGCTACACCTTC.

The J gene is TRBJ2-7, the V gene TRBV6-5, with D unresolved. V lost 2 bases, J lost 2 bases, and 10 bases lay in between. CDR1 and CDR2 (germline): MNHEY, SVGAGI. This CDR3 region has 14 residues. CDR3 sequence reads: CASSYTGPAYEQYF. The CDR3 DNA reads as TGTGCCAGCAGTTACACCGGGCCCGCCTACGAGCAGTACTTC.

The chain recombines TRBV23-1 with TRBJ1-5, with TRBD1 matching over 9 bases. TRBV23-1 is an open reading frame, and its role is uncertain. CDR3 length: 16 residues. V lost 2 bases, J lost 4 bases, and 6 bases stayed unmatched. CDR3 bases: TGCGCCAGCAGTCAACCGGACAGGGGTTGGAATCAGCCCCAGCATTTT. It encodes CASSQPDRGWNQPQHF.

This clone was observed a single time. This sequence joins TRBV4-1 and TRBJ2-7, with 8 bases matching TRBD1. The trim removed 0 bases at V and 9 bases at J, leaving 7 bases unmatched. The germline V gene has CDR1 MGHRA and CDR2 YSYEKL. The CDR3 has 14 amino acids. The CDR3: CASSQDSGTGGQYF. CDR3 in DNA: TGCGCCAGCAGCCAAGATTCGGGGACAGGAGGGCAGTACTTC.

The V gene is TRBV6-5, the J gene TRBJ2-7; D is possibly TRBD1 or TRBD2 (5 bases each). Germline CDR1 and CDR2: MNHEY and SVGAGI. The CDR3 runs to 16 residues. V dropped 4 bases and J dropped 5 bases, with 21 bases sitting between them. The DNA for the CDR3 is TGTGCCAGCAGTTCCCATCGGACTCAGGGTGCCCACGAGCAGTACTTC. Translation: CASSSHRTQGAHEQYF.

The chain joins TRBV25-1 to TRBJ2-1, with D unclear. Trimming removed 5 bases at V and 3 bases at J, with 14 bases between. In germline, CDR1 is MGHDK, CDR2 SYGVNS. CDR3 length: 15 residues. CDR3 region: CASSPTLPGYNEQFF. The DNA of the CDR3 is TGTGCCAGCAGTCCCACACTTCCAGGCTACAATGAGCAGTTCTTC.

The rearrangement links TRBV4-1 to TRBJ1-3, with D unclear. The V end was cut by 4 bases, the J end by 5 bases, with 21 bases between. The CDR3 runs 17 residues. Looked up from germline, CDR1 is MGHRA and CDR2 is YSYEKL. The CDR3 coding sequence is TGCGCCAGCAGCCCGGACCCGGACGAAATATTCAGAAACACCATATATTTT. Translation gives CASSPDPDEIFRNTIYF.

This clone was detected once. The rearrangement joins TRBV6-1 to TRBJ2-7, with unresolved D. V was cut by 1 base and J by 2 bases, with 6 bases left in between. The CDR3 is 13 amino acids. The germline gives CDR1 MNHNS, CDR2 SASEGT. CDR3 coding DNA: TGTGCCAGCAGTGAAGTACCCCCCTACGAGCAGTACTTC. As protein: CASSEVPPYEQYF.

The chain carries TRBV5-1 and TRBJ2-5; 8 nucleotides line up with TRBD2. Per germline, CDR1 SGHRS and CDR2 YFSETQ. The CDR3 totals 14 residues. V gave up 3 bases and J gave up 5 bases; unmatched junction bases: 6. CDR3 sequence (DNA): TGCGCCAGCAGCTCCGGGACTAGAGAGGAGACCCAGTACTTC. Protein: CASSSGTREETQYF.

The chain combines TRBV27 with TRBJ1-5; D might be TRBD1 (5 bases). The CDR3 is made up of 14 amino acids. CDR1 is MNHEY and CDR2 is SMNVEV in the germline V gene (reference sequence). V was pared by 8 bases and J by 5 bases, with 16 bases between. The CDR3 DNA reads as TGTGCCAGCCGGACGGGGGTAGGTGATCAGCCCCAGCATTTT. Amino acid sequence: CASRTGVGDQPQHF.

The rearrangement uses TRBV5-8 and TRBJ1-5; tentatively, D is TRBD1 (6 bases). The ends were cut back, 0 bases at V and 3 bases at J, with 10 bases in the middle. The CDR3 extends over 15 amino acids. Germline assignment: CDR1 SGHTS and CDR2 YDEGEE. The CDR3 DNA sequence: TGTGCCAGCAGCTTGGGCAGGGGTTTCAATCAGCCCCAGCATTTT. Its translation is CASSLGRGFNQPQHF. Combining the CDR3 with reference TRBV5-8 and TRBJ1-5 gives the whole variable domain EAGVTQSPTHLIKTRGQQATLRCSPISGHTSVYWYQQALGLGLQFLLWYDEGEERNRGNFPPRFSGRQFPNYSSELNVNALELEDSALYLCASSLGRGFNQPQHFGDGTRLSIL.

The sample holds one count of this clone. V and J are TRBV12-5 and TRBJ1-6; no reliable D call. The CDR3 length is 11 residues. The V end lost 7 bases, the J end lost 9 bases, and 7 bases lay between the germline ends. From germline, CDR1 is LGHNT and CDR2 FRNRAP. The CDR3 DNA is TGTGCTAGTGACCCGCTTTCACCCCTCCACTTT. Translating it yields CASDPLSPLHF.

The chain is built from TRBV4-1 and TRBJ1-2; D not resolved. This CDR3 is 13 amino acids long. Germline values: CDR1 MGHRA, CDR2 YSYEKL. Trimming cost V 4 bases and J 8 bases, with 14 bases left between them. Here the CDR3 reads CASSPRALGGYTF. The CDR3 DNA is TGCGCCAGCAGCCCCCGGGCCTTGGGGGGCTACACCTTC.